The sequence of this T cell receptor beta chain was determined in a study of control samples from healthy donors and cancer patients. Here immunoSEQ multiplex PCR was the method, and the copy in TCRdb shows in-frame clones only, minus some. The repertoire holds approximately 100,000 clones, around 88% seen once, with 7.8% in the top ten. V shed 5 bases and J shed 9 bases, with 11 bases lying between them. This CDR3 comprises 12 residues. This sequence was found in a young man in good health. The chain has TRBV12-3 or TRBV12-4 and TRBJ2-1; D uncertain. Sequencing was carried out using blood. The DNA of the CDR3 is TGTGCCAGCAGTCTCACGCGGTTTGAGCAGTTCTTC. Translated, it gives CASSLTRFEQFF.